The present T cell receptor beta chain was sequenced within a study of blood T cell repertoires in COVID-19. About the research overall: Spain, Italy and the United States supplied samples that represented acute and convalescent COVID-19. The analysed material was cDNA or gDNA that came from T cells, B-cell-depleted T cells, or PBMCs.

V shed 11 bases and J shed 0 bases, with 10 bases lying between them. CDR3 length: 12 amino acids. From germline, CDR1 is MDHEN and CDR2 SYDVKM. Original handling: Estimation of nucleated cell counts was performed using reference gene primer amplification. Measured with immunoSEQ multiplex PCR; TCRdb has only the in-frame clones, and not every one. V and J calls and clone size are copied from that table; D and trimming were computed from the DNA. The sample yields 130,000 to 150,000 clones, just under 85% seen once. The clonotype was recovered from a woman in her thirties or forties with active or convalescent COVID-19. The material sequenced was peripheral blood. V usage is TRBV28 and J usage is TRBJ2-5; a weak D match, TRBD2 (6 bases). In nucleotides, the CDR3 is TGTGCCCTAAGCGGGTACCAAGAGACCCAGTACTTC. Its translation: CALSGYQETQYF.